A selection of T cell receptor beta chains follows, all from one sample in a study of cytomegalovirus exposure and HLA in healthy donors. Profiled with immunoSEQ multiplex PCR; TCRdb holds only in-frame clones, not every one. The sample yields about 110,000 clones, over 60% seen once. Input material: PBMCs. Every receptor here comes from a woman aged 45-60 years in good health and CMV-seropositive. CDR3s include the opening cysteine and the closing phenylalanine or tryptophan. Each record gives: J gene, clone size, D gene, V gene, CDR3 protein, CDR3 DNA. A D gene is named only where the DNA matches it firmly. The size entry is marked missing in some rows and otherwise reads once, few, many or a size class.

TRBJ2-5 once NA TRBV4-2 CASSQDRQLTQYF TGTGCCAGCAGCCAAGACCGTCAGTTGACCCAGTACTTC
TRBJ2-7 few NA TRBV10-3 CAISDIRSVVSDEQYF TGTGCCATCAGTGATATTAGATCGGTAGTCTCGGACGAGCAGTACTTC
TRBJ1-3 NA NA TRBV9 CASSDPFGGVSGNTIYF TGTGCCAGCAGCGACCCCTTCGGGGGGGTCTCTGGAAACACCATATATTTT
TRBJ1-1 NA NA TRBV5-1 CASSLQAGIGTEAFF TGCGCCAGCAGCTTGCAGGCGGGCATTGGAACTGAAGCTTTCTTT
TRBJ2-3 NA TRBD2 TRBV7-8 CASSLAVLAGNTDTQYF TGTGCCAGCAGCTTAGCTGTCCTAGCGGGGAACACAGATACGCAGTATTTT
TRBJ2-7 NA TRBD1 TRBV6-5 CASRQTGARIHEQYF TGTGCCAGCAGACAGACAGGGGCGAGAATCCACGAGCAGTACTTC
TRBJ1-4 many TRBD1 TRBV6-6 CASSRMTGIGEKLFF TGTGCCAGCAGTCGTATGACAGGGATCGGTGAAAAACTGTTTTTT
TRBJ2-5 once NA TRBV5-1 CASSLDQGFGTQYF TGCGCCAGCAGCTTGGACCAGGGATTTGGGACCCAGTACTTC
TRBJ2-7 once TRBD1 TRBV19 CATLDRGRREQYF TGTGCCACCCTGGACAGGGGGCGGCGCGAGCAGTACTTC
TRBJ1-4 NA NA TRBV6-6 CASSYLRATNEKLFF TGTGCCAGCAGTTACCTACGGGCAACTAATGAAAAACTGTTTTTT
TRBJ2-2 few TRBD2 TRBV7-6 CASSLHSGGVAGPNTGELFF TGTGCCAGCAGCCTCCACTCCGGTGGGGTAGCGGGGCCGAACACCGGGGAGCTGTTTTTT
TRBJ2-1 NA NA TRBV9 CASSGGVGGEQFF TGTGCCAGCAGCGGAGGGGTTGGGGGGGAGCAGTTCTTC
TRBJ2-1 NA TRBD2 TRBV4-1 CASSQAPGGASYNEQFF TGCGCCAGCAGCCAAGCCCCCGGGGGGGCGTCCTACAATGAGCAGTTCTTC
TRBJ1-2 NA NA TRBV19 CASRRTASYGYTF TGTGCCAGTAGGAGGACAGCTTCCTATGGCTACACCTTC
TRBJ2-7 NA NA TRBV4-3 CASSQAGSLVYEQYF TGCGCCAGCAGCCAAGCGGGGTCGCTGGTTTACGAGCAGTACTTC
TRBJ2-3 NA NA TRBV10-3 CAISEDRRESDTQYF TGTGCCATCAGTGAGGACAGAAGGGAATCGGATACGCAGTATTTT
TRBJ2-5 NA TRBD2 TRBV6-5 CASSPGGAGEQYF TGTGCCAGCAGCCCCGGGGGGGCAGGGGAGCAGTACTTC
TRBJ2-3 NA TRBD2 TRBV7-3 CASSLTVLAGGTDTQYF TGTGCCAGCAGCTTAACGGTCCTAGCGGGGGGCACAGATACGCAGTATTTT
TRBJ2-1 NA TRBD2 TRBV19 CASSATSGGAPWPDNEQFF TGTGCCAGTAGTGCAACTAGCGGGGGGGCCCCTTGGCCGGACAATGAGCAGTTCTTC
TRBJ1-5 NA TRBD1 TRBV16 CASSQYLGDRGQIGNQPQHF TGTGCCAGCAGCCAATACTTAGGGGACAGGGGGCAGATCGGCAATCAGCCCCAGCATTTT
TRBJ1-2 NA TRBD1 TRBV11-2 CASSLQRGTAAYNYGYTF TGTGCCAGCAGCCTCCAACGAGGGACAGCGGCATATAACTATGGCTACACCTTC
TRBJ2-7 NA NA TRBV7-8 CASSLGSHHYEQYF TGTGCCAGCAGCTTAGGGTCGCACCACTACGAGCAGTACTTC
TRBJ2-7 NA TRBD2 TRBV11-2 CASSLSGVYSYEQYF TGTGCCAGCAGCTTAAGCGGGGTCTATTCTTACGAGCAGTACTTC
TRBJ2-5 NA TRBD2 TRBV11-2 CASSRYRDSGAQETQYF TGTGCCAGCAGCCGCTACCGGGATAGCGGGGCACAAGAGACCCAGTACTTC
TRBJ1-1 NA NA TRBV21-1 CASSFQPRGRGHTEAFF TGTGCCAGCAGCTTCCAACCCCGGGGGAGGGGCCACACTGAAGCTTTCTTT
TRBJ1-1 NA NA TRBV11-3 CASSSGPGTEAFF TGTGCCAGCAGCTCAGGCCCGGGAACAGAAGCTTTCTTT